These 30 T cell receptor beta chains were sequenced from one sample in a study of blood T cell repertoires in COVID-19. Sequencing was performed with immunoSEQ multiplex PCR; in TCRdb, only in-frame clones are kept and a portion is missing. The sample has around 250,000 clones; more than 70% are singletons. Specimen: peripheral blood. The receptors were gathered from a man older than 75 with acute or convalescent COVID-19.

The chain has TRBV29-1 and TRBJ1-1; 8 nucleotides agree with TRBD1. V lost 3 bases, J lost 4 bases, and 4 bases stayed unmatched. Germline CDR1 SQVTM, CDR2 ANQGSEA. This CDR3 is built from 13 residues. The CDR3 bases are TGCAGCGTTGATGGACAGGGTGGCACTGAAGCTTTCTTT. Its translation: CSVDGQGGTEAFF.

The genes are TRBV5-1 and TRBJ1-2; D perhaps matches TRBD1 (5 bases). The germline V gene has CDR1 SGHRS and CDR2 YFSETQ. The CDR3 extends over 14 amino acids. V shed 1 base and J shed 4 bases, with 11 bases lying between them. In DNA, the CDR3 is TGCGCCAGCAGCTTGAGGCAGGGTGGCTATGGCTACACCTTC. As protein: CASSLRQGGYGYTF.

This clone was seen once. The gene calls are TRBV30 and TRBJ1-6, with D perhaps TRBD1 (5 bases). This CDR3 spans 11 amino acids. Germline V lookup: CDR1 GTSNPN, CDR2 SVGIG (reference sequence). Trimming removed 3 bases at V and 14 bases at J, with 11 bases between. CDR3 loop: CAWSPGGALHF. Written as DNA, the CDR3 is TGTGCCTGGAGCCCGGGGGGGGCCCTCCACTTT.

This clone was seen only a few times. This chain connects TRBV19 to TRBJ1-4; maybe TRBD1 (5 bases). The germline CDR1 and CDR2 sequences are LNHDA and SQIVND (reference sequence). The V gene lost 8 bases and the J gene lost 4 bases, with 11 bases spanning the gap. The CDR3 extends over 13 amino acids. CDR3: CASRGGSNEKLFF. The CDR3, as DNA: TGTGCCAGTCGCGGGGGGAGTAATGAAAAACTGTTTTTT.

The chain's CDR3 is CASSIPQGPYNEQFF. Written as DNA, the CDR3 is TGTGCCAGTAGTATTCCACAGGGCCCTTACAATGAGCAGTTCTTC. This chain uses TRBV19 with TRBJ2-1; a weak D match, TRBD1 (6 bases). This CDR3 is 15 amino acids long. Germline V CDR1 and CDR2: LNHDA, SQIVND (reference sequence). V lost 3 bases and J lost 4, with 13 bases in between.

The V and J genes are TRBV6-5 and TRBJ2-3; no reliable D call. The CDR3 covers 11 residues. V gave up 7 bases and J gave up 3 bases, with 5 bases separating them. CDR1 is MNHEY and CDR2 is SVGAGI in the germline V gene. The CDR3, as DNA: TGTGCCAGCAAACAAACAGATACGCAGTATTTT. Encoded protein: CASKQTDTQYF.

This clone was picked up a small number of times. The same CDR3 can be traced to other DNA sequences in this sample. The chain uses TRBV5-1 and TRBJ1-3, with no clear D. Deletions cut 0 bases from V and 2 bases from J, with 6 bases between. Looked up from germline, CDR1 is SGHRS and CDR2 is YFSETQ. The CDR3 sequence is 14 residues long. CDR3 region: CASSLDGTGNTIYF. In nucleotides, the CDR3 is TGCGCCAGCAGCTTGGACGGGACTGGAAACACCATATATTTT.

The chain combines TRBV18 with TRBJ2-1; 11 nucleotides match TRBD2. This CDR3 has 20 amino acids. Looked up from germline, CDR1 is KGHSH and CDR2 is LQKENI. Trimming removed 1 base from V and 0 bases from J; junction bases left unmatched: 11. The CDR3 is CASSPLSGRASTLSYNEQFF. The DNA for the CDR3 is TGTGCCAGCTCACCACTTAGCGGGAGGGCTAGCACCCTCTCCTACAATGAGCAGTTCTTC.

The rearrangement uses TRBV6-5 and TRBJ2-7, with 7 bases identical to TRBD1. CDR1 MNHEY and CDR2 SVGAGI come from the germline V gene. The CDR3 loop spans 16 amino acids. V trimming: 0 bases; J trimming: 5 bases; junction bases outside the gene matches: 10. CDR3 coding DNA: TGTGCCAGCAGTTACTCTGGGATGACAGGGAACCACGAGCAGTACTTC. Protein: CASSYSGMTGNHEQYF.

A note on this clone: The junction departs from germline at one end; a sequencing error may be responsible. The chain joins TRBV7-9 to TRBJ2-3, with 16 bases lining up with TRBD2. Per germline, CDR1 SEHNR and CDR2 FQNEAQ (reference sequence). CDR3 length: 13 residues. The CDR3 loop is CASSPAGTSGGAF. In DNA form, the CDR3 reads TGTGCCAGCAGCCCAGCAGGGACTAGCGGGGGGGCTTTT.

This clone was counted ten times or more. In nucleotides, the CDR3 is TGTGCCAGCAGTTACTCGATGACAGGGGAAGCTTTCTTT. This codes for CASSYSMTGEAFF. The gene calls are TRBV6-5 and TRBJ1-1, with 7 bases identical to TRBD1. Germline CDR1 MNHEY, CDR2 SVGAGI. The CDR3 has 13 residues. V trimming: 0 bases; J trimming: 8 bases; junction bases outside the gene matches: 3.

The chain recombines TRBV7-3 with TRBJ2-2, with 10 bases aligning to TRBD2. Germline-derived CDR1 and CDR2 are SGHTA and FQGTGA. This CDR3 is 17 amino acids long. J gave up 5 bases and V 3 bases, and 9 bases lay outside the gene matches. The CDR3 spells CASSLVPGLASTGELFF. Here the CDR3 DNA reads TGTGCCAGCAGCTTGGTGCCGGGACTAGCGAGTACCGGGGAGCTGTTTTTT.

J is TRBJ1-1 and V is TRBV6-5; TRBD1 might be the D (6 bases). V was trimmed by 6 bases and J by 0 bases, leaving 11 bases between them. The CDR3 length is 14 residues. Germline loops: CDR1 MNHEY, CDR2 SVGAGI. The CDR3 protein is CASRPGTLNTEAFF. CDR3 nucleotide sequence: TGTGCCAGCAGGCCCGGGACACTGAACACTGAAGCTTTCTTT.

V usage is TRBV15 and J usage is TRBJ2-4; 9 bases fit TRBD2. V shed 5 bases and J 7 bases; nucleotides not matched to a gene: 3. The CDR3 is 13 amino acids. Per the germline V gene, CDR1 is LNHNV and CDR2 is YYDKDF (reference sequence). This chain's CDR3 is CATSGGRVNIQYF. The CDR3 DNA reads TGTGCCACCAGCGGCGGGAGGGTGAACATTCAGTACTTC. Variable domain in full (rest from reference TRBV15 and TRBJ2-4): DAMVIQNPRYQVTQFGKPVTLSCSQTLNHNVMYWYQQKSSQAPKLLFHYYDKDFNNEADTPDNFQSRRPNTSFCFLDIRSPGLGDTAMYLCATSGGRVNIQYFGAGTRLSVL.

The V gene is TRBV6-1, the J gene TRBJ1-6; D is undetermined. The V gene's germline CDR1 is MNHNS and CDR2 SASEGT. The CDR3 consists of 15 residues. With 1 base removed from V and 7 bases from J, the gap between germline ends came to 11 bases. The CDR3 DNA sequence: TGTGCCAGCAGTGAAGAAATTGGACTAAATTCACCCCTCCACTTT. It encodes CASSEEIGLNSPLHF.

V gene TRBV15 combines with J gene TRBJ1-1; a possible D gene is TRBD1 (5 bases). There are 13 residues in the CDR3. Looked up from germline, CDR1 is LNHNV and CDR2 is YYDKDF (reference sequence). The V gene lost 7 bases and the J gene lost 5 bases, with 14 bases spanning the gap. CDR3 DNA sequence: TGTGCCACCACCGGCGACAGTGGAACTGAAGCTTTCTTT. Its translation is CATTGDSGTEAFF.

V is TRBV18 and J is TRBJ2-3, with 9 bases fitting TRBD1. V lost 3 bases, J lost 8 bases, and 6 bases stayed unmatched. CDR1 and CDR2 (germline): KGHSH, LQKENI. The CDR3 is 14 residues long. CDR3 sequence: CASSPGQGIGTQYF. For the CDR3, the DNA is TGTGCCAGCTCACCGGGACAGGGTATTGGTACGCAGTATTTT. Full variable domain (missing parts from reference TRBV18 and TRBJ2-3): NAGVMQNPRHLVRRRGQEARLRCSPMKGHSHVYWYRQLPEEGLKFMVYLQKENIIDESGMPKERFSAEFPKEGPSILRIQQVVRGDSAAYFCASSPGQGIGTQYFGPGTRLTVL.

The genes are TRBV28 and TRBJ2-5, with D maybe TRBD1 (6 bases). The CDR3 is made up of 15 amino acids. Trimming stripped 6 bases from V and 5 bases from J, with 19 bases between. Germline V lookup: CDR1 MDHEN, CDR2 SYDVKM. CDR3 nucleotide sequence: TGTGCCAGCAGCCGCCCGACAGGTCCCGGGGAGACCCAGTACTTC. Translating it yields CASSRPTGPGETQYF.

This rearrangement joins TRBV6-1 to TRBJ1-5; possible D gene TRBD1, 5 bases. Germline CDR1 MNHNS, CDR2 SASEGT. CDR3 size: 14 residues. V shed 5 bases and J shed 6 bases, with 14 bases lying between them. In DNA form, the CDR3 reads TGTGCCAGCAGTAAACCCAGGGAAGGTCAGCCCCAGCATTTT. Amino acids: CASSKPREGQPQHF.

This clone was seen a handful of times. This chain connects TRBV6-6 to TRBJ1-2; D is uncertain. Germline V gene lookup returns CDR1 MNHNY and CDR2 SVGAGI (reference sequence). V was shortened by 5 bases and J by 4 bases, with 11 bases between the two germline ends. This CDR3 has 13 amino acids. The CDR3 reads CASSIDTFYGYTF. For the CDR3, the DNA is TGTGCCAGCAGTATCGACACGTTCTATGGCTACACCTTC.

The V gene is TRBV7-3, the J gene TRBJ2-2, with TRBD1 as a possible D gene (5 bases). The CDR3 runs 15 residues. Germline V CDR1 and CDR2: SGHTA, FQGTGA. V was pared by 0 bases and J by 5 bases, with 10 bases between. CDR3 sequence: CASSLTGRETGELFF. In DNA, the CDR3 is TGTGCCAGCAGCTTAACGGGGCGAGAGACCGGGGAGCTGTTTTTT.

The chain recombines TRBV14 with TRBJ1-4, with D unclear. There are 15 residues in the CDR3. The germline CDR1 and CDR2 sequences are SGHDN and FVKESK. V dropped 0 bases and J dropped 0 bases, with 5 bases sitting between them. CDR3 sequence (DNA): TGTGCCAGCAGCCAAGACTTTACAACTAATGAAAAACTGTTTTTT. Translation: CASSQDFTTNEKLFF.

The chain carries TRBV28 and TRBJ2-1; 11 bases match TRBD2. V shed 6 bases, J shed 8 bases, and the junction held 9 bases outside the gene matches. The CDR3 runs 15 residues. Per germline, CDR1 MDHEN and CDR2 SYDVKM. The CDR3 bases are TGTGCCAGCAGCTTTGGACTAGCGGGTTTATATGAGCAGTTCTTC. This gives the protein CASSFGLAGLYEQFF.

CDR3 protein: CAWSVLGQGASGYTF. The CDR3 region has the DNA TGTGCCTGGAGTGTATTGGGACAGGGGGCGAGTGGCTACACCTTC. This rearrangement joins TRBV30 to TRBJ1-2, with 12 positions matching TRBD1. V gave up 0 bases and J gave up 7 bases; unmatched junction bases: 6. The CDR3 totals 15 residues. In germline, CDR1 is GTSNPN, CDR2 SVGIG (reference sequence).

The chain is built from TRBV28 and TRBJ2-1, with 10 bases identical to TRBD1. The CDR3 has 15 residues. Losses at the gene ends were 5 bases for V and 7 bases for J; bases not matched to a gene: 8. Germline loops: CDR1 MDHEN, CDR2 SYDVKM. The CDR3 bases are TGTGCCAGCAGTCCTTGGGGGGACAGGGGAAATGAGCAGTTCTTC. Its translation is CASSPWGDRGNEQFF.

A single count supports this clone. The chain joins TRBV28 to TRBJ1-3; D possibly corresponds to TRBD1 (6 bases). The CDR3 runs 17 residues. V dropped 3 bases and J dropped 0 bases, with 15 bases sitting between them. The germline V gene encodes CDR1 MDHEN and CDR2 SYDVKM. Here the CDR3 reads CASSFRRQASSGNTIYF. In DNA form, the CDR3 reads TGTGCCAGCAGTTTTCGCCGACAGGCGAGCTCTGGAAACACCATATATTTT.

The chain carries TRBV19 and TRBJ2-5; TRBD1 is a possible D gene (5 bases). The CDR3 spans 14 residues. Germline CDR1 and CDR2: LNHDA and SQIVND (reference sequence). V lost 4 bases to trimming and J lost 2 bases, with 11 bases between them. CDR3 nucleotides: TGTGCCAGTAGTACCTACGCAGGGCAAGAGACCCAGTACTTC. Its translation: CASSTYAGQETQYF.

The CDR3 loop reads CAWSKGVAYGYTF. CDR3 DNA sequence: TGTGCCTGGAGTAAGGGGGTCGCCTATGGCTACACCTTC. The J gene is TRBJ1-2, the V gene TRBV30; tentative D call: TRBD1 (6 bases). The CDR3 covers 13 residues. Germline V gene lookup returns CDR1 GTSNPN and CDR2 SVGIG (reference sequence). Trimming took 2 bases from V and 4 from J, leaving 11 bases between them. Drawing the rest from reference TRBV30 and TRBJ1-2, the complete variable domain is SQTIHQWPATLVQPVGSPLSLECTVEGTSNPNLYWYRQAAGRGLQLLFYSVGIGQISSEVPQNLSASRPQDRQFILSSKKLLLSDSGFYLCAWSKGVAYGYTFGSGTRLTVV.

In DNA form, the CDR3 reads TGCGCCAGCAGCCCAGCCGGGAGCTCTGGAAACACCATATATTTT. The encoded protein is CASSPAGSSGNTIYF. V usage is TRBV5-1 and J usage is TRBJ1-3; D is uncertain. The V end lost 4 bases, the J end lost 0 bases, and 11 bases lay between the germline ends. CDR3 length equals 15 residues. Germline V gives CDR1 SGHRS, CDR2 YFSETQ.

The V and J genes are TRBV7-9 and TRBJ2-3; TRBD2 agrees at 9 bases. The length of the CDR3 is 16 residues. The germline gives CDR1 SEHNR, CDR2 FQNEAQ (reference sequence). V trimming: 4 bases; J trimming: 3 bases; junction bases outside the gene matches: 8. Here the CDR3 DNA reads TGTGCCAGCAGCTATCCGGGACTAGCTGGTACAGATACGCAGTATTTT. Translating it yields CASSYPGLAGTDTQYF.